This T cell receptor beta chain originates from a study of blood T cell repertoires in COVID-19 (dated by TCRdb to about 2020). About the full investigation: Collaborator samples came from the United States, Italy and Spain and covered acute and convalescent phases of COVID-19. The material from the prospective study consisted of cDNA or gDNA derived from T cells, B-cell-depleted T cells, or PBMCs. The dataset comprised deeply sampled blood TCRbeta repertoires from subjects exposed to, actively infected with, or recovered from COVID-19. The repertoires were released in a freely available public database intended as a resource for research on the immune response to SARS-CoV-2. The samples were drawn from the first 160 participants of the ongoing ImmuneRACE study and from some 1,300 subjects provided by 6 global collaborators. Sample metadata almost always included a de-identified subject ID, COVID-19 status, age in years and sex. Where available, HLA class I and class II types were obtained from metadata supplied by the sample provider rather than from assay-based typing. Overall study results and their limits: The quantity of clinical and demographic metadata differed by source and by participant and was supplied without curation.

The immunoSEQ Assay, a bias-controlled multiplex PCR, was used to amplify TCRbeta CDR3 regions from genomic DNA. The original pipeline was this. Nucleated cell counts per sample were estimated from amplification of reference gene primers within the assay. Sequence reads were collapsed and filtered to measure the absolute abundance of every unique TCRbeta CDR3 rearrangement. For each sample, productive Simpson clonality was calculated by taking the square root of Simpson's diversity index across productive rearrangements. This immuneACCESS table, as held by TCRdb, lists in-frame sequences with V and J called but not all clones. Of the missing ones, under half trace to an unresolved V gene in checked studies; the others have no known cause. V and J calls and clone size come straight from that table; D and trimming were deduced from the DNA. The sample table lists around 250,000 clones, about four fifths of them with a count of one. Of the sample, around 5.4% falls within the top ten clones.

Collaborating institutions collected whole blood in K2EDTA tubes following their own protocols. Collaborator samples were shipped for TCRbeta analysis as frozen whole blood, isolated PBMCs, or DNA extracted from either sample type. A remark on this clone: The clone's antigen remains unknown. No much larger clonotype is one base removed from it; base qualities were not supplied.

The CDR3 holds 14 amino acids from the cysteine to the phenylalanine. Kept here is only the CDR3 DNA, which spans 42 bases and is read in frame from base 1. V loses 0 bases of germline sequence and J loses 10 bases, and the interval between the two ends is 13 bases. In the germline V gene (reference sequence), CDR1 corresponds to LGHDT and CDR2 to YNNKEL. Sequenced input: peripheral blood. The receptor was isolated from an elderly man with acute or convalescent COVID-19. The receptor chain draws on TRBV3-1 (or the pseudogene TRBV3-2) and TRBJ2-1, with TRBD2 tentatively as D gene (6 bases match). The CDR3 corresponds to CASSQDLSGVEQFF. The DNA sequence reads TGTGCCAGCAGCCAAGATTTATCGGGGGTCGAGCAGTTCTTC.